These 5 T cell receptor beta chains came from one sample sequenced in a study of cytomegalovirus exposure and HLA in healthy donors. Primers for the PCR totalled 60 Vbeta and 13 Jbeta. Here immunoSEQ multiplex PCR was the method, and the copy in TCRdb shows in-frame clones only, minus some. Among over 200,000 clones, 82% were seen once, and the ten largest hold more than 0.5%. Sequencing was carried out using PBMCs. These receptors originate from a middle-aged woman in good health and CMV-seronegative.

The genes are TRBV5-1 and TRBJ2-3, with 8 bases that match TRBD1. Germline loops: CDR1 SGHRS, CDR2 YFSETQ. Trimming removed 1 base from V and 4 bases from J; junction bases left unmatched: 5. The CDR3 runs 15 residues. CDR3 in amino acids: CASSLRTGMADTQYF. The CDR3 DNA sequence: TGCGCCAGCAGCTTGAGGACAGGGATGGCAGATACGCAGTATTTT.

The chain carries TRBV6-4 and TRBJ1-1, with 10 positions matching TRBD1. After removal of 0 bases from V and 11 bases from J, the junction contained 3 bases not matched to a gene. The CDR3 is made up of 13 amino acids. CDR1 MRHNA and CDR2 SNTAGT come from the germline V gene. The chain's CDR3 is CASSDSDRGCAFF. For the CDR3, the DNA is TGTGCCAGCAGTGACTCGGACAGGGGGTGCGCTTTCTTT.

V gene TRBV7-8 combines with J gene TRBJ1-4; the D gene is possibly TRBD1 (6 bases). Germline V gives CDR1 SGHVS, CDR2 FQNEAQ. Trimming removed 5 bases at V and 8 bases at J, with 18 bases between. The CDR3 is made up of 15 amino acids. This CDR3 reads CASSLSRGANEKLFF. The CDR3, as DNA: TGTGCCAGCAGCCTTTCCCGGGGGGCCAACGAAAAACTGTTTTTT.

The CDR3 DNA is TGTGCCAGCAGCCAAGATATTACCGGGACAGGGAATGGAAACACCATATATTTT. Its translation: CASSQDITGTGNGNTIYF. The chain uses TRBV4-2 and TRBJ1-3, with 9 bases identical to TRBD1. Trimming cost V 0 bases and J 3 bases; bases outside gene matches: 9. The CDR3 is 18 amino acids. The germline V gene has CDR1 LGHNA and CDR2 YNFKEQ.

The chain carries TRBV7-3 and TRBJ2-2; 8 bases are shared with TRBD2. V lost 4 bases and J lost 7; bases outside the gene matches: 2. CDR1 SGHTA and CDR2 FQGTGA come from the germline V gene. CDR3 size: 13 residues. The CDR3 DNA sequence: TGTGCCAGCAGCTCCAGCGGGAGCGGGGAGCTGTTTTTT. It codes for CASSSSGSGELFF.